This T cell receptor (beta chain) stems from a study of shared clonotypes between healthy human individuals. Regarding the study as a whole: A limitation of the genetic and exposure-history diversity represented arose from few donors. Non-shared clonotypes had lower generation probabilities than clonotypes shared by all four sorted-subset donors.

CDR1 and CDR2 (germline): MDHEN, SYDVKM. Deletions cut 7 bases from V and 0 bases from J, with 10 bases between. This CDR3 is built from 13 residues. Sorted-subset replicate PCRs used about 200 ng DNA, some 33,000 T cell genomes. TCRdb's copy holds only in-frame clones and misses some; the assay was immunoSEQ multiplex PCR. Altogether roughly 500,000 clones are present, about 96% being singletons, with the ten largest covering approximately 0.062%. In the CD4+ fraction, cells were divided into CD45RA+ naive and CD45RA-negative memory subsets. As for this clone: No antigen is known for it.

This TCR was recovered from a woman under 40 in good health. V and J are TRBV28 and TRBJ2-7; D may be TRBD2 (6 bases). The specimen sequenced was naive CD4+ T cells sorted from blood. Described subset: CD45RA+ positively selected. The CDR3 DNA reads TGTGCCAGCATCGCGGGGAGCTCCTACGAGCAGTACTTC. Translating it yields CASIAGSSYEQYF.